The T cell receptor (beta chain) under discussion was sequenced for a study of T-cell reconstitution after alpha-beta-depleted transplantation in children. The library targeted TCRbeta and was prepared with unique molecular identifiers. TCRdb reprocessed the PCR reads via MiXCR and lists one record per CDR3 protein. The top ten hold about 4.3% of the sample, which has roughly 610,000 distinct CDR3 sequences, approximately 10% seen once. Germline assignment: CDR1 LGHNA and CDR2 YNFKEQ. V was clipped by 0 bases and J by 7 bases; unmatched bases: 9. This CDR3 is 17 amino acids long. V gene TRBV4-2 combines with J gene TRBJ2-1, with TRBD2 matching 10 bases. The material sequenced was PBMCs from the stem cell graft donor, taken from the stem cell graft. The sequence was obtained from a human donor who donated a stem cell graft to a child with acute myeloid leukemia. This chain's CDR3 is CASSQEQASGRLNEQFF. CDR3 in DNA: TGTGCCAGCAGCCAAGAACAGGCTAGCGGGAGATTAAATGAGCAGTTCTTC.